This TCR beta chain was obtained from a study of blood T cell repertoires in COVID-19. For the study at large: Researchers got acute and convalescent COVID-19 samples from the United States, Italy and Spain. The cDNA or gDNA used as material had been derived from T cells, B-cell-depleted T cells, or PBMCs.

Original analysis: Amplification with reference gene primers provided the estimates of nucleated cell counts. Libraries were prepared by immunoSEQ multiplex PCR; TCRdb keeps only in-frame clonotypes and omits some of them. V, J and clone size are taken as reported in that table, and D and trimming were inferred from the DNA itself. The sample comprises roughly 100,000 clones, nearly 90% of which are singletons, and approximately 3.1% rests with the top ten. V gave up 6 bases and J gave up 5 bases; unmatched junction bases: 2. This CDR3 contains 12 residues. Germline CDR1 reads MDHEN; CDR2 reads SYDVKM.

The V gene is TRBV28, the J gene TRBJ1-2; 8 bases are shared with TRBD1. The receptor was derived from a man aged 50 to 59 in a cohort sampled during active COVID-19. Sequenced material: peripheral blood. The CDR3 loop is CASRRQGYGYTF. As DNA, the CDR3 is TGTGCCAGCAGGCGACAGGGGTATGGCTACACCTTC.